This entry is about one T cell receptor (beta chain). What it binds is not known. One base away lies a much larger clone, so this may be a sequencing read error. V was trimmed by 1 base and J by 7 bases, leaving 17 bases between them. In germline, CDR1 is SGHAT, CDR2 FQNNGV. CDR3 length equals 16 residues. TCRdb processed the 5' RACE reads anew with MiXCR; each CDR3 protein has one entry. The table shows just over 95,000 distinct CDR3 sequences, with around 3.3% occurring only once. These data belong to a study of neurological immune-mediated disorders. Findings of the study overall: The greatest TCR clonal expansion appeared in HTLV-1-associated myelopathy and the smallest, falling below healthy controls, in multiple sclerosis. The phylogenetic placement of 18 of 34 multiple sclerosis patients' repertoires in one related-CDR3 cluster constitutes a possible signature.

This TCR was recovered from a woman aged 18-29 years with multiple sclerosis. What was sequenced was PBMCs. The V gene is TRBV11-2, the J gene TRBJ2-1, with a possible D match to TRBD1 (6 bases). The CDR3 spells CASSLGVRDKVNEQFF. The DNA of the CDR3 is TGTGCCAGCAGCTTAGGAGTTAGGGACAAGGTGAATGAGCAGTTCTTC.